Sequencing of this T cell receptor beta chain was carried out in a study of shared clonotypes between healthy human individuals. Findings and limits, study-wide: Sharing across several donors was seen in 4.5% to 5.5% of naive CD4 clonotypes. Expectations were that clonotype sharing among donors would be affected by sequencing depth.

V lost 0 bases and J 7 bases, leaving 8 bases between the germline ends. This CDR3 contains 13 residues. Per germline, CDR1 SGHRS and CDR2 YFSETQ. TCRdb's table, derived via immunoSEQ multiplex PCR, lists solely in-frame clones and lacks some. The data hold approximately 1,500,000 clones, with roughly 96% observed a single time. As regards this clone: Its antigen remains unknown. Distinct nucleotide sequences in the sample also encode this CDR3.

Sequencing was done on a sample of naive CD4+ T cells sorted from blood. The subset: CD45RA+ positively selected. The source is a man aged 25 to 45 in good health. V usage is TRBV5-1 and J usage is TRBJ1-5; D call uncertain. The chain's CDR3 is CASSLAPDQPQHF. In nucleotides, the CDR3 is TGCGCCAGCAGCTTGGCTCCGGACCAGCCCCAGCATTTT.